Described below is a single TCR beta chain sequence and its context. Its antigen remains undetermined. The sample holds no much larger clone one base away, and base qualities are not on file. The receptor library was made with 5' RACE. These reads were obtained on an Illumina HiSeq 2500. A second PCR of roughly 6 to 11 cycles was performed with a sample-barcoded 5' primer and a J-beta primer mix. A template-switch 5' adaptor carrying 12 random nucleotides introduced a unique molecular identifier onto each TCR beta cDNA molecule. At least 2.5 million CDR3-containing paired-end reads were obtained from each sample. All of the RNA was converted into first-strand cDNA using the Mint cDNA synthesis kit, with a TRBC-specific oligonucleotide serving as the primer. Following uracil-DNA glycosylase treatment, a first 18-cycle PCR with universal primers M1SS and BC2_uni_R was performed on all cDNA. As for the authors' bioinformatics: Normalization of each sample was performed by random selection of 1 million high-quality reads, each carrying a distinct molecular identifier. Reads sharing molecular identifiers were discarded rather than binned into consensus sequences. MiTCR, with a Q25 quality threshold and the strictest error-elimination algorithm, was used for CDR3 identification, clonotype clustering and error correction. A nonparametric unseen species model using Euler transformation provided a lower-bound estimate of total TCR beta diversity. TCRdb trimmed public reads at Q25 via fastp, called clones via MiXCR and kept in-frame beta chains. Every CDR3 protein is listed once, alongside the most common genes and DNA of its rows. V and J calls and clone size were set by TCRdb, not the authors. Within this sample are approximately 880,000 distinct CDR3 sequences, with roughly 50% of them counted one time only. About an eighth of the sample goes to the ten largest clones.

This record belongs to a study of blood T cells in healthy people across ages (dated by TCRdb to between 2014 and 2016). Regarding the research as a whole: Template switching captured roughly one uniquely barcoded TCR beta cDNA molecule per two T cells in model experiments. To avoid experimental bias, donors of different ages were spread randomly across the sequencing lanes. Age-related changes in TCR beta repertoire diversity were measured in the study by deep sequencing normalized with unique cDNA molecular identifiers. The donors were divided into four age groups: young (average around 17 years), middle-aged (about 40), aged (approximately 59) and long-lived (nearly 85). Using the same blood draw, the study looked at two additional independent replicas of 1 million unique cDNA reads for two donors, one aged 18 to 30 and the other aged 80 or older. Results and caveats for the whole study, not just this receptor: Compared with the aged group, the long-lived group had more naive CD4+ T cells, fewer expanded clones and increased TCR diversity, suggesting age selection. Since profiling was done on bulk unsorted PBMCs, naive and antigen-experienced compartments could not be conclusively compared. Because donor CMV infection status was unknown, age-related changes in expanded clonotypes were potentially confounded. The percentage of naive T cells measured by flow cytometry correlated strongly with observed TCR beta diversity. Estimates of total diversity from one million sequenced T cells were regarded as lower bounds and underestimates. As age increased, observed TCR beta diversity per million T cells dropped in a roughly linear way, and a significant reduction was already evident by age 40.

Trimming leaves V shorter by 2 bases and J shorter by 5 bases, with the junction holding 5 bases beyond the gene matches. As encoded in the germline V gene, CDR1 is SGHRS while CDR2 is YFSETQ. Taken from cysteine to phenylalanine, the CDR3 has 14 residues. The DNA shown is the 42-base CDR3, in frame from base 1. Systemically healthy Caucasian individuals from Russia, around 38 in total and aged roughly 6 to 95 years, were included as donors. Each donor gave around 9.5 milliliters of peripheral blood, collected into EDTA-treated Vacutainer tubes. Ficoll-Paque density-gradient centrifugation was used to isolate PBMCs, with at least 6.5 million per sample. Trizol reagent was used to extract total RNA from the PBMCs, yielding at least 6 micrograms per sample. For every donor, flow cytometry on a PBMC aliquot measured the percentage of naive CD45RAhigh/CD27high T cells.

Sequencing input: blood. The rearrangement joined TRBV5-1 to TRBJ2-3; 7 nucleotides in the junction match TRBD1. This clonotype was sampled from a man in his thirties or forties in good health. The DNA sequence follows: TGCGCCAGCAGCTTTGACAGGGCGAGAGATACGCAGTATTTT. This is translated as CASSFDRARDTQYF.